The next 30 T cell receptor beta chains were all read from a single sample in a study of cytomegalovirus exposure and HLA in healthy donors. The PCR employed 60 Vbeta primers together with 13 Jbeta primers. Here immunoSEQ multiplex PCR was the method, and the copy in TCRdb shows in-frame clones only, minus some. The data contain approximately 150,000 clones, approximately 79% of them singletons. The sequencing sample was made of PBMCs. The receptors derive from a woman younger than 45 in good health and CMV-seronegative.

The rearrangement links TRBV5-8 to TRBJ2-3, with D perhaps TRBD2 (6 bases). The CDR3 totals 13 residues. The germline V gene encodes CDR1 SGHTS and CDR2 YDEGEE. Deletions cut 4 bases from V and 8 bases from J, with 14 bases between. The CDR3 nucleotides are TGTGCCAGCAGCCATTCTAGCGCAGGTACGCAGTATTTT. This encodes CASSHSSAGTQYF.

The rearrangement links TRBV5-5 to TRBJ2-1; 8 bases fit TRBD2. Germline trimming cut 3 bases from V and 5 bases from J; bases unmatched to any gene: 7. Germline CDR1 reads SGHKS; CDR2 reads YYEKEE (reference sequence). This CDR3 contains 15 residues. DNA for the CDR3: TGTGCCAGCAGCTGGAGCGGGAGCAGCGACAATGAGCAGTTCTTC. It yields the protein CASSWSGSSDNEQFF.

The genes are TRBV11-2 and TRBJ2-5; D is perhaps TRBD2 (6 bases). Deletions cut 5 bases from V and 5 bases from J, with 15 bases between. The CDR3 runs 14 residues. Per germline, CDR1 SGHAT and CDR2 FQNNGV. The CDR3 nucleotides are TGTGCCAGCAGCACCCCGACTAGTTTTGAGACCCAGTACTTC. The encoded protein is CASSTPTSFETQYF. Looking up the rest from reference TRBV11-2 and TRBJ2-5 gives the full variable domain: EAGVAQSPRYKIIEKRQSVAFWCNPISGHATLYWYQQILGQGPKLLIQFQNNGVVDDSQLPKDRFSAERLKGVDSTLKIQPAKLEDSAVYLCASSTPTSFETQYFGPGTRLLVL.

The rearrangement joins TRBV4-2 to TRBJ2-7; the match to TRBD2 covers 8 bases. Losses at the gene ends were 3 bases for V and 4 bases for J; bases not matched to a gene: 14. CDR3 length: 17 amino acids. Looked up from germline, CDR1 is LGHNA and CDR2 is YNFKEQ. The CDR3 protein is CASSHPGGVGFDYEQYF. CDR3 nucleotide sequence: TGTGCCAGCAGCCACCCGGGAGGGGTAGGTTTCGATTACGAGCAGTACTTC.

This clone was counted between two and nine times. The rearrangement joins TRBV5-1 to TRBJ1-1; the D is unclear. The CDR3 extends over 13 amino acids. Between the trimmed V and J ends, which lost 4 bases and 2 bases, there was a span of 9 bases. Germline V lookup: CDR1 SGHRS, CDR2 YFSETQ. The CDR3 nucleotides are TGCGCCAGCAGCGTCACAGAAAACACTGAAGCTTTCTTT. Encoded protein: CASSVTENTEAFF.

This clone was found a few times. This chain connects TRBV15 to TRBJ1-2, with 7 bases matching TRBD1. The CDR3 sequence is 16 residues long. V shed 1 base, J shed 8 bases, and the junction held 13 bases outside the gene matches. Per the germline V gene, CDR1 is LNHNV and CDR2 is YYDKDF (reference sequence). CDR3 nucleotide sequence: TGTGCCACCAGCAGAGGAGGACAGGAGGGATCATGGGGCTACACCTTC. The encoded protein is CATSRGGQEGSWGYTF.

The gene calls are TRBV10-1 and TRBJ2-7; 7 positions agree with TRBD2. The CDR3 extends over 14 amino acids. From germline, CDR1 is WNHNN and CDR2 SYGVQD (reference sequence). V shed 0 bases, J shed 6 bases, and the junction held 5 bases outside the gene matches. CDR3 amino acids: CASSESAGEGEQYF. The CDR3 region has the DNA TGCGCCAGCAGTGAGTCGGCGGGGGAGGGCGAGCAGTACTTC.

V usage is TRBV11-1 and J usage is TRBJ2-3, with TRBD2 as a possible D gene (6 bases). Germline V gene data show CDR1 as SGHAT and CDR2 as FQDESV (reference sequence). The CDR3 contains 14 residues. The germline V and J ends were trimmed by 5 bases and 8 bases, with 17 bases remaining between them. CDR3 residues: CASSLRDSRGTQYF. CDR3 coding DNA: TGTGCCAGCAGCCTACGGGACTCCCGGGGTACGCAGTATTTT.

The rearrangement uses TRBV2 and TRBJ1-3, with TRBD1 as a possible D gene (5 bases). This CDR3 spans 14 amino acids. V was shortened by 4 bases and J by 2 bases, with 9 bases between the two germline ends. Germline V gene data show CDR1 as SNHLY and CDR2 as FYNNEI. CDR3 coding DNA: TGTGCCAGCAGTGTGACAGCTCCTGGAAACACCATATATTTT. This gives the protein CASSVTAPGNTIYF.

CDR3 coding DNA: TGTGCCAGCGGCCTGTTAAGGGGCTCAGATACGCAGTATTTT. This gives the protein CASGLLRGSDTQYF. The chain is built from TRBV27 and TRBJ2-3; D possibly corresponds to TRBD1 (5 bases). Looked up from germline, CDR1 is MNHEY and CDR2 is SMNVEV (reference sequence). V lost 8 bases, J lost 4 bases, and 16 bases lay in between. This CDR3 is 14 amino acids long.

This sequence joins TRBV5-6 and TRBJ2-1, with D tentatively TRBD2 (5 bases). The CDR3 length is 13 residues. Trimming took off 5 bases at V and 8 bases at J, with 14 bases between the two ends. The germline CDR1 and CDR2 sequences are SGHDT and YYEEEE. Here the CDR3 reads CASRWTGSDEQFF. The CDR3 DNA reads TGTGCCAGCAGATGGACGGGTAGCGATGAGCAGTTCTTC.

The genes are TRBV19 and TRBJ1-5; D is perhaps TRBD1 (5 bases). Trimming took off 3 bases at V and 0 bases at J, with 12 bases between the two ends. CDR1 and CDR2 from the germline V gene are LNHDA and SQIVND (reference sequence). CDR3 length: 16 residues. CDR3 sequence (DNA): TGTGCCAGTAGTATTCAGGGAGGATATAGCAATCAGCCCCAGCATTTT. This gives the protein CASSIQGGYSNQPQHF.

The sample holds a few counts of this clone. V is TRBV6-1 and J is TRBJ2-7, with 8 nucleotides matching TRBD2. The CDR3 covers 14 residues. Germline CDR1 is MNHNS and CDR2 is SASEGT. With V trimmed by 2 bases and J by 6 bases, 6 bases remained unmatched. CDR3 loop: CASSEHKGLGEQYF. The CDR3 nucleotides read TGTGCCAGCAGTGAACACAAGGGACTAGGCGAGCAGTACTTC.

CDR3 in DNA: TGTGCCAGCTCACAACCGGGACAGACCTCCTACGAGCAGTACTTC. Translation gives CASSQPGQTSYEQYF. This chain connects TRBV18 to TRBJ2-7, with 7 bases fitting TRBD1. Germline V CDR1 and CDR2: KGHSH, LQKENI. The CDR3 is 15 amino acids. J was trimmed by 0 bases and V by 4 bases; bases with no gene match: 6.

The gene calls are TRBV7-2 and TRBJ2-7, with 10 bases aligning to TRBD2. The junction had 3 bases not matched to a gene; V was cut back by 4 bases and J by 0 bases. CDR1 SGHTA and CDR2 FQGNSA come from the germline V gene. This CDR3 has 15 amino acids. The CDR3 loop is CASSSSGGFSYEQYF. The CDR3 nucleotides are TGTGCCAGCAGCTCTAGCGGGGGATTCTCCTACGAGCAGTACTTC.

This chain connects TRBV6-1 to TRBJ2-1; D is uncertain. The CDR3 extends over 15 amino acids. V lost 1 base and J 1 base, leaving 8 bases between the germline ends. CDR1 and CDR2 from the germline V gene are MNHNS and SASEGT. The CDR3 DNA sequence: TGTGCCAGCAGTGAAGGCACACAATCCTACAATGAGCAGTTCTTC. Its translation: CASSEGTQSYNEQFF.

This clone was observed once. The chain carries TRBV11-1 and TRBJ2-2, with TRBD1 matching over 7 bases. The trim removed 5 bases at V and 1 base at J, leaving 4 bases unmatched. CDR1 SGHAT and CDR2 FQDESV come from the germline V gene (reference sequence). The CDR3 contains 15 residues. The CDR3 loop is CASSPRQGNTGELFF. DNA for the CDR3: TGTGCCAGCAGCCCGCGACAGGGGAACACCGGGGAGCTGTTTTTT.

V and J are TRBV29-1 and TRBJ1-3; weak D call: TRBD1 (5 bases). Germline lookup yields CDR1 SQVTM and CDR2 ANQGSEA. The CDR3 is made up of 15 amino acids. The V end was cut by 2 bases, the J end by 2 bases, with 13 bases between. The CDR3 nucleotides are TGCAGCGTTGAACTTCAGGGTCTCGCTGGAAACACCATATATTTT. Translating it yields CSVELQGLAGNTIYF.

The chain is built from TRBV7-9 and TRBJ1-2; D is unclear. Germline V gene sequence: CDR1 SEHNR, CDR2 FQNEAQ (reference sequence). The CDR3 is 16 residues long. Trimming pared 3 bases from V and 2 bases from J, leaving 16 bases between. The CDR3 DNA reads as TGTGCCAGCAGCTTGATGGGGAGCCCCACGAACTATGGCTACACCTTC. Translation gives CASSLMGSPTNYGYTF.

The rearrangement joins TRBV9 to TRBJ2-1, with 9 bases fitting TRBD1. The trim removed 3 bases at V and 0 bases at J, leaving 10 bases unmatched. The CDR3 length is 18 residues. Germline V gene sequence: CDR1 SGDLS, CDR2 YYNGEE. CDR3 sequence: CASSGPQDRGPSYNEQFF. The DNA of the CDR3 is TGTGCCAGCAGCGGGCCCCAGGACAGGGGCCCCTCCTACAATGAGCAGTTCTTC.

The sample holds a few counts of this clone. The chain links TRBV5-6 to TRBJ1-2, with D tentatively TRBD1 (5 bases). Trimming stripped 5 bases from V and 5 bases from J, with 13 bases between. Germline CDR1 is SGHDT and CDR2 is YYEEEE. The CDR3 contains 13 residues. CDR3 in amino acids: CASSNGGAYGYTF. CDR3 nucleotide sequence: TGTGCCAGCAGTAACGGGGGTGCGTATGGCTACACCTTC.

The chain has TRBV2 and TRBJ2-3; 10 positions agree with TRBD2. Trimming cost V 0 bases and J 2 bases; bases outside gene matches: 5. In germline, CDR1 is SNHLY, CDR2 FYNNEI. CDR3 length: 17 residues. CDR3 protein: CASSEALGLAATDTQYF. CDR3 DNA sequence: TGTGCCAGCAGTGAAGCGCTCGGACTAGCGGCCACAGATACGCAGTATTTT.

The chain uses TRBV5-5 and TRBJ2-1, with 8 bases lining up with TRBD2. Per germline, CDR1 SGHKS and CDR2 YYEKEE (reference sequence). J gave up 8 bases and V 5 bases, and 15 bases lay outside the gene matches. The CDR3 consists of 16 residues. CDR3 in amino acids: CASSSGVAGTGDEQFF. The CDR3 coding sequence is TGTGCCAGCAGTTCGGGGGTAGCGGGAACTGGCGATGAGCAGTTCTTC.

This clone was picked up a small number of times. The CDR3 region is CASSQGDTPSNEKLFF. The CDR3 nucleotides are TGCGCCAGCAGCCAAGGGGACACTCCCTCTAATGAAAAACTGTTTTTT. The J gene is TRBJ1-4, the V gene TRBV4-3; tentatively, D is TRBD1 (6 bases). The CDR3 is 16 amino acids. Germline CDR1 LGHNA, CDR2 YSLEER. The V gene lost 1 base and the J gene lost 3 bases, with 12 bases spanning the gap.

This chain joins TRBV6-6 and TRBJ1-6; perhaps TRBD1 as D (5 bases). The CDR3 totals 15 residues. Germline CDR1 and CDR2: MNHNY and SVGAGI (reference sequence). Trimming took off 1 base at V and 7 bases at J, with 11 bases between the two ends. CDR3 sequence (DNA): TGTGCCAGCAGTTACTTCCAGGGCGAAAATTCACCCCTCCACTTT. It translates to CASSYFQGENSPLHF.

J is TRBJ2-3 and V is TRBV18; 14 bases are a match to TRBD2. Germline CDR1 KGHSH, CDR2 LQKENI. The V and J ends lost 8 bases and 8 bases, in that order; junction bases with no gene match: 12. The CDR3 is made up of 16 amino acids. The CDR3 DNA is TGTGCCAGCGCCCGGACTAGCGGGGGGAGAGAGCGTACGCAGTATTTT. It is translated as CASARTSGGRERTQYF.

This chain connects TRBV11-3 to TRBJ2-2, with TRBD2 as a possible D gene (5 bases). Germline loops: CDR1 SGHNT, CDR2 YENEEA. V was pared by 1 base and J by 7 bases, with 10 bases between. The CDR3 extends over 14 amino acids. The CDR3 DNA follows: TGTGCCAGCAGCTTAGGGATGGCGGGCGGGGAGCTGTTTTTT. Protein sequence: CASSLGMAGGELFF.

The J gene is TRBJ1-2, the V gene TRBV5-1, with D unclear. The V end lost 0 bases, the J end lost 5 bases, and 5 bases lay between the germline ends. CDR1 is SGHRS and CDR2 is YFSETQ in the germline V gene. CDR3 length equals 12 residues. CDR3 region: CASSLAGYGYTF. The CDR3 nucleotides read TGCGCCAGCAGCTTGGCGGGGTATGGCTACACCTTC.

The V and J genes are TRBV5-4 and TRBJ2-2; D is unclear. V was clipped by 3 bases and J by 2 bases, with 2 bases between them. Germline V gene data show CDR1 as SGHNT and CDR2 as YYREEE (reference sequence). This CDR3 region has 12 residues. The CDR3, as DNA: TGTGCCAGCAGCTCAAACACCGGGGAGCTGTTTTTT. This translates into CASSSNTGELFF.

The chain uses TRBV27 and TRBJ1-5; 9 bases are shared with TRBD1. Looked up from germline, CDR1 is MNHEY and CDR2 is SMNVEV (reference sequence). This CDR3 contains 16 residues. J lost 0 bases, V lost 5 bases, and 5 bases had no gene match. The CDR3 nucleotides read TGTGCCAGCAGTCGGACAGGGGTCTATAGCAATCAGCCCCAGCATTTT. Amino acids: CASSRTGVYSNQPQHF.